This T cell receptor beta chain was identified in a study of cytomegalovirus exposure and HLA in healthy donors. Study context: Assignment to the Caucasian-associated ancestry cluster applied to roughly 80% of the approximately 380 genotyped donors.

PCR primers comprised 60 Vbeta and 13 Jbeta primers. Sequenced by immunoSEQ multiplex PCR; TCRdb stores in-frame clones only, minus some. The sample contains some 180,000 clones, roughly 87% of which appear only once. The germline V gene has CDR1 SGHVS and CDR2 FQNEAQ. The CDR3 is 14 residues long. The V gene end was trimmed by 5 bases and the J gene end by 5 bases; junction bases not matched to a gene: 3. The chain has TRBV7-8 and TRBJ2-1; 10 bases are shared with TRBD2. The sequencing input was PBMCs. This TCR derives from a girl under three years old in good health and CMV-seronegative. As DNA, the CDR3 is TGTGCCAGCAGCCGACTAGCGGGTAACAATGAGCAGTTCTTC. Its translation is CASSRLAGNNEQFF.